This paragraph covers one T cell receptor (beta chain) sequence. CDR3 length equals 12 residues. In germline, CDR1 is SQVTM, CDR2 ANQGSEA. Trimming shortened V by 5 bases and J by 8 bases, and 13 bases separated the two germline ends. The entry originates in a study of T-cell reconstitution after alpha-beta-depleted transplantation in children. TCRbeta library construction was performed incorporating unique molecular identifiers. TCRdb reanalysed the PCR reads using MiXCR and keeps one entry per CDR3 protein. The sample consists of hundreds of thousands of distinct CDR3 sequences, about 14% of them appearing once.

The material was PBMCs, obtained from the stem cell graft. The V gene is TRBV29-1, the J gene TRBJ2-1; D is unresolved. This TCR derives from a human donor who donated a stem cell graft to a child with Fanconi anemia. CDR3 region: CSVMEFADEQFF. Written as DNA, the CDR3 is TGCAGCGTTATGGAGTTTGCCGATGAGCAGTTCTTC.